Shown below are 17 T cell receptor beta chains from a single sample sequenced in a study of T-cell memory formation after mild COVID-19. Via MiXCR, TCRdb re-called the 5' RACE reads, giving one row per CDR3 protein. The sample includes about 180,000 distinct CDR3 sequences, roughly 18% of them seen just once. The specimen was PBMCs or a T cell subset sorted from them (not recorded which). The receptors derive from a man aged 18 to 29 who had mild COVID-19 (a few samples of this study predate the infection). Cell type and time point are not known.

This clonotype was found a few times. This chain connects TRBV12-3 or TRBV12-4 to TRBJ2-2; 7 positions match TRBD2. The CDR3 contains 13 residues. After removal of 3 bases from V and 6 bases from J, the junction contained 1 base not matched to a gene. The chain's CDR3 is CASSLTSPGELFF. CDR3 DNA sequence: TGTGCCAGCAGTTTGACTAGCCCCGGGGAGCTGTTTTTT.

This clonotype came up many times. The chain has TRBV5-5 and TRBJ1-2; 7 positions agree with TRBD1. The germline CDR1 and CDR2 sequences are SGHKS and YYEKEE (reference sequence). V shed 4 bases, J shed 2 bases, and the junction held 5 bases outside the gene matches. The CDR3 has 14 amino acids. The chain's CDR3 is CASSPGDSNYGYTF. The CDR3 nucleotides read TGTGCCAGCAGCCCGGGGGACAGCAACTATGGCTACACCTTC.

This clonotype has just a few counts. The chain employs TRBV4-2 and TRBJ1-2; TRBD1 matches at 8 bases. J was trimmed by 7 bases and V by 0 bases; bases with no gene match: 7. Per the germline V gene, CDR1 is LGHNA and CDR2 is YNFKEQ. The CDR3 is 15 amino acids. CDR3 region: CASSQERTGLSGYTF. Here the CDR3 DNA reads TGTGCCAGCAGCCAAGAAAGGACAGGGCTTAGTGGCTACACCTTC.

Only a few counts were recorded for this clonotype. The DNA of the CDR3 is TGCAGTGCTAGTGGTTCGGCACGAGGGGCAGATACGCAGTATTTT. Translated, it gives CSASGSARGADTQYF. V usage is TRBV20-1 and J usage is TRBJ2-3; perhaps D is TRBD1 or TRBD2 (5 bases each). The CDR3 is 15 amino acids. Germline CDR1 DFQATT, CDR2 SNEGSKA (reference sequence). V was clipped by 3 bases and J by 4 bases, with 17 bases between them.

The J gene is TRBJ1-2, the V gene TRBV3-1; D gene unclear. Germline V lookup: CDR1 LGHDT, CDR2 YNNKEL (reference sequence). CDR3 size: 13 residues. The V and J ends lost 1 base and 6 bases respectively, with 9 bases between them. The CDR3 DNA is TGTGCCAGCAGCCAAGGAGCCAGGCATGGCTACACCTTC. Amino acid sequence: CASSQGARHGYTF.

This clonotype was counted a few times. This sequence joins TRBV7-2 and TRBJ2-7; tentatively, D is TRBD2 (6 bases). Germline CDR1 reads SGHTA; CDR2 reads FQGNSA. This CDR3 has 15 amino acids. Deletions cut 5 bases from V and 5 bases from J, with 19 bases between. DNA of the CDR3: TGTGCCAGCAGCCCTGAACCTTTTGGACTAAACGAGCAGTACTTC. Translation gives CASSPEPFGLNEQYF.

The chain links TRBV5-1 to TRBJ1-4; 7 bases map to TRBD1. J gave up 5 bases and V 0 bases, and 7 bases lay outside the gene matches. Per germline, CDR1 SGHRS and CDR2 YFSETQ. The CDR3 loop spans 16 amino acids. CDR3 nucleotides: TGCGCCAGCAGCTTGGAGGGGGGACAGAGGAATGAAAAACTGTTTTTT. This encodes CASSLEGGQRNEKLFF. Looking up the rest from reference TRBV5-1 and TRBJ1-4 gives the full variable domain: KAGVTQTPRYLIKTRGQQVTLSCSPISGHRSVSWYQQTPGQGLQFLFEYFSETQRNKGNFPGRFSGRQFSNSRSEMNVSTLELGDSALYLCASSLEGGQRNEKLFFGSGTQLSVL.

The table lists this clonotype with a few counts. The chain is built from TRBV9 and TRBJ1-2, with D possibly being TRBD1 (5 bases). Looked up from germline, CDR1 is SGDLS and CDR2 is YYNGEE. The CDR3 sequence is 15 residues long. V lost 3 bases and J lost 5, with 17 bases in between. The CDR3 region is CASSGRDRERYGYTF. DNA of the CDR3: TGTGCCAGCAGCGGCCGGGACCGTGAGCGGTATGGCTACACCTTC.

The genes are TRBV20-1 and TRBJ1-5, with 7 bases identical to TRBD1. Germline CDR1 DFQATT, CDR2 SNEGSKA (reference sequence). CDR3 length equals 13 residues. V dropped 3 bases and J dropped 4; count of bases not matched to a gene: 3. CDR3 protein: CSARGDRNQPQHF. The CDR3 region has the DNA TGCAGTGCTAGGGGGGACAGAAATCAGCCCCAGCATTTT.

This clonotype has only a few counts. The CDR3 sequence is CASSYGHTSSYEQYF. CDR3 in DNA: TGTGCCAGCAGTTACGGGCATACGAGCTCCTACGAGCAGTACTTC. This chain links TRBV6-2 or TRBV6-3 with TRBJ2-7; D gene ambiguous. Trimming shortened V by 2 bases and J by 0 bases, and 11 bases separated the two germline ends. The CDR3 is 15 amino acids. From germline, CDR1 is MNHEY and CDR2 SVGEGT.

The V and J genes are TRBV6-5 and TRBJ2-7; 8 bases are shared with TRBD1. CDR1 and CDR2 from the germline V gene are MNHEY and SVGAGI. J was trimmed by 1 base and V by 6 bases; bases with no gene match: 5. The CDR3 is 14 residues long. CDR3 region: CASSRTGQSYEQYV. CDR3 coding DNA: TGTGCCAGCAGCAGGACAGGGCAATCCTACGAGCAGTACGTC.

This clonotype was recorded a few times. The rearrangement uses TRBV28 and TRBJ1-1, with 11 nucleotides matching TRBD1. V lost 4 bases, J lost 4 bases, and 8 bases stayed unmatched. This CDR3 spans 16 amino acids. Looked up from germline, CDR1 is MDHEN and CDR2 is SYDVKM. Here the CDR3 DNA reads TGTGCCAGCAGTTCTCCCGGGACAGGGGGTATCACTGAAGCTTTCTTT. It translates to CASSSPGTGGITEAFF.

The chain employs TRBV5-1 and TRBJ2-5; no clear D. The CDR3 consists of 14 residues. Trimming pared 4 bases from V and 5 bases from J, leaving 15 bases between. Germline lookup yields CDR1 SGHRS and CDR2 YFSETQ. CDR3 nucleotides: TGCGCCAGCAGCGCCCCCAGGACCGGCGAGACCCAGTACTTC. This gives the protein CASSAPRTGETQYF.

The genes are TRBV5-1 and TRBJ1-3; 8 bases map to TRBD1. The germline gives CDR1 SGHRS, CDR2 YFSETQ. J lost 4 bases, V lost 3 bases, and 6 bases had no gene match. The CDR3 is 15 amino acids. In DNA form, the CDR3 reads TGCGCCAGCAGCTCTACAGGGGGGCAAGGAAACACCATATATTTT. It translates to CASSSTGGQGNTIYF.

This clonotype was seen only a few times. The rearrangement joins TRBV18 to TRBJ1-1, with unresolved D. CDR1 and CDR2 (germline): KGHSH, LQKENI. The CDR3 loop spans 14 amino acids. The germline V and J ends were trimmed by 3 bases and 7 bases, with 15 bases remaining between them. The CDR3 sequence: CASSPPSPSVEAFF. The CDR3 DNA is TGTGCCAGCTCACCTCCCAGTCCCTCGGTTGAAGCTTTCTTT.

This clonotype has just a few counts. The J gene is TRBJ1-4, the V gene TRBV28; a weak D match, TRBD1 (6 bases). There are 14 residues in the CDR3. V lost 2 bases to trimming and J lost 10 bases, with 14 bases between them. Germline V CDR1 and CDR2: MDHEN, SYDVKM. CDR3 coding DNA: TGTGCCAGCAGTTTACCAGGGGTAGGAGGAAAACTGTTTTTT. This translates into CASSLPGVGGKLFF.

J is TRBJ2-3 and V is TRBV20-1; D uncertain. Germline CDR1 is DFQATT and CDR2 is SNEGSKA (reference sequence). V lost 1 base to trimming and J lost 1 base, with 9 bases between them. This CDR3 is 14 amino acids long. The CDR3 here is CSARAQDGTDTQYF. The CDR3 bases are TGCAGTGCTAGAGCCCAGGATGGCACAGATACGCAGTATTTT.